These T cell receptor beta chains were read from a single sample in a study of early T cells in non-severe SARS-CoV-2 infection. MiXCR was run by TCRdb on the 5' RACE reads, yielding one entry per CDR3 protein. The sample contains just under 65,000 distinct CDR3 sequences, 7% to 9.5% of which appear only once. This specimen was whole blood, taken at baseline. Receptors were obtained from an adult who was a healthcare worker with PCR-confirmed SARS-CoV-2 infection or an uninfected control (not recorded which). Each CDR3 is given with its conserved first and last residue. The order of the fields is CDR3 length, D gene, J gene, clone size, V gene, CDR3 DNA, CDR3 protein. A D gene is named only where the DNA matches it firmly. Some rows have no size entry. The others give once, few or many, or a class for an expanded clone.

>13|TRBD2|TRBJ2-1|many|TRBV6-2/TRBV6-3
TGTGCCAGCATACTAGCGGGAGGGGGTGAGCAGTTCTTC
CASILAGGGEQFF
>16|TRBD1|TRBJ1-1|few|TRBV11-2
TGTGCCAGCAGCTCGCGACAGGGGTCCATGAACACTGAAGCTTTCTTT
CASSSRQGSMNTEAFF
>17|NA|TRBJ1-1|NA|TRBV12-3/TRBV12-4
TGTGCCAGCAGTTTAGATAGTGGCGGGGCGTCGAACACTGAAGCTTTCTTT
CASSLDSGGASNTEAFF
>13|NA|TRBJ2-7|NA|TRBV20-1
TGCAGTGCTAGCGGACTAAGCTCCTACGAGCAGTACTTC
CSASGLSSYEQYF
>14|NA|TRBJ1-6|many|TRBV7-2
TGTGCCAGCGGCCGGACCTCCTATAATTCACCCCTCCACTTT
CASGRTSYNSPLHF
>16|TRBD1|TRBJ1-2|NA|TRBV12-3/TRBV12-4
TGTGCCAGCAGCACCGGACAGGGGTATTACAACTATGGCTACACCTTC
CASSTGQGYYNYGYTF
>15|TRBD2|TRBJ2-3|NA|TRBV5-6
TGTGCCAGCAGCTTGCTTCTAGCGGCGAGAGATACGCAGTATTTT
CASSLLLAARDTQYF
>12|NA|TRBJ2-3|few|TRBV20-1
TGCAGTGCTAGACAAAGCACAGATACGCAGTATTTT
CSARQSTDTQYF
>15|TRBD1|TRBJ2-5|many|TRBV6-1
TGTGCCAGCAGTGAAGTCGGGACAGCCAAAGAGACCCAGTACTTC
CASSEVGTAKETQYF
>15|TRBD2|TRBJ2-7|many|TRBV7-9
TGTGCCAGCAGCCCGACTAGCGGGAGAACCCACGAGCAGTACTTC
CASSPTSGRTHEQYF
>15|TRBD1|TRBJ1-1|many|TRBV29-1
TGCAGCGTTGAAGAGGTAGGGACAGGGGGTACTGAAGCTTTCTTT
CSVEEVGTGGTEAFF
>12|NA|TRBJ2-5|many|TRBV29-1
TGCAGCGGTACGAGACAGCAAGAGACCCAGTACTTC
CSGTRQQETQYF